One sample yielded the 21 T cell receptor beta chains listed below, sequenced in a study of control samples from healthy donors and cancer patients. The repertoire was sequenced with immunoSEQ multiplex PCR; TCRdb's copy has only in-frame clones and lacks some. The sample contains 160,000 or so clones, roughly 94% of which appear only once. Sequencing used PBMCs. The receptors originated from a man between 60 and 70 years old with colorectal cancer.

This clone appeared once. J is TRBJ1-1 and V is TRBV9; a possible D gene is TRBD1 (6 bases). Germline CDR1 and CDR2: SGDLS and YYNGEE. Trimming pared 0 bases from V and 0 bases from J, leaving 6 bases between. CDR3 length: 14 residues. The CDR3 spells CASSVGTVNTEAFF. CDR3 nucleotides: TGTGCCAGCAGCGTAGGGACAGTGAACACTGAAGCTTTCTTT.

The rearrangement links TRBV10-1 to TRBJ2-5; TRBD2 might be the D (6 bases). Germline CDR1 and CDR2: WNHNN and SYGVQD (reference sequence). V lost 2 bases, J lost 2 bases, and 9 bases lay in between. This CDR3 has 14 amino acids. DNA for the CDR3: TGCGCCAGCAGTGAGAGGGCGGGGCAAGAGACCCAGTACTTC. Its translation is CASSERAGQETQYF.

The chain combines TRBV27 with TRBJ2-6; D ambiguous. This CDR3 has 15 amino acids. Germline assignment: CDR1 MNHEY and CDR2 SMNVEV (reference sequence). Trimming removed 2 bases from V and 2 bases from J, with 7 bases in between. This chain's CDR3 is CASSLSFTGANVLTF. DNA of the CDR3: TGTGCCAGCAGTTTAAGTTTCACTGGGGCCAACGTCCTGACTTTC.

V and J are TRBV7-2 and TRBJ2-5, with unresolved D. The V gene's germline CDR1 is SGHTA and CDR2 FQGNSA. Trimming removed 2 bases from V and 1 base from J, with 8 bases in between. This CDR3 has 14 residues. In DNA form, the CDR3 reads TGTGCCAGCAGCTTAATGGCAGGCCAAGAGACCCAGTACTTC. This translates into CASSLMAGQETQYF.

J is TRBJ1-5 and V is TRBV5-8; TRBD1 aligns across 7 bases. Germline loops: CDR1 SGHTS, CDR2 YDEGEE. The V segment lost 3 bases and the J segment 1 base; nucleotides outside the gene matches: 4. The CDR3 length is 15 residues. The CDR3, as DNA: TGTGCCAGCAGCTCTGCAGGGGGAAGCAATCAGCCCCAGCATTTT. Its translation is CASSSAGGSNQPQHF.

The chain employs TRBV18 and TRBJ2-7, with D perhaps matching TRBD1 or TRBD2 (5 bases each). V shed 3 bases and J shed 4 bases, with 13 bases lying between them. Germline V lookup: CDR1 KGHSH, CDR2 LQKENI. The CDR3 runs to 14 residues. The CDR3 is CASSPQRGAYEQYF. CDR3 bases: TGTGCCAGCTCACCTCAGAGGGGCGCGTACGAGCAGTACTTC.

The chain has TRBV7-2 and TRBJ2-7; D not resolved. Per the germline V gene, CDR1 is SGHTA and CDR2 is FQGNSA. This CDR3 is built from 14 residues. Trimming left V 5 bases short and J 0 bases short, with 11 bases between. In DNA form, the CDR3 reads TGTGCCAGCAGCCTACCCAGGAGCTCCTACGAGCAGTACTTC. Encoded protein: CASSLPRSSYEQYF.

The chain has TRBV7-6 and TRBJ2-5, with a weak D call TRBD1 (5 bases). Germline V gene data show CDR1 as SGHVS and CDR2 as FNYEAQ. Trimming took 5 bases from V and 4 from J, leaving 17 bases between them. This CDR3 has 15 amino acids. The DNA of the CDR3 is TGTGCCAGCAGCCTAACCCGCAGGGTAGTAGAGACCCAGTACTTC. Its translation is CASSLTRRVVETQYF.

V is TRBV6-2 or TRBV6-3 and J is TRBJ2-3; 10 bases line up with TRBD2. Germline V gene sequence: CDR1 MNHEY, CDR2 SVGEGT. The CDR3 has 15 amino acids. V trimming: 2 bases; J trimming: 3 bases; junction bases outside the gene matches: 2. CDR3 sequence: CASSYGAGGTDTQYF. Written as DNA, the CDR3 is TGTGCCAGCAGTTACGGAGCGGGGGGGACAGATACGCAGTATTTT.

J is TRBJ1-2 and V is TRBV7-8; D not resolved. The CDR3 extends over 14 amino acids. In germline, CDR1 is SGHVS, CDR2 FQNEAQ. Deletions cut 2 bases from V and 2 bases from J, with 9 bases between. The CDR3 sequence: CASSLRVSNYGYTF. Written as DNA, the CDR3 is TGTGCCAGCAGCTTAAGGGTCAGCAACTATGGCTACACCTTC.

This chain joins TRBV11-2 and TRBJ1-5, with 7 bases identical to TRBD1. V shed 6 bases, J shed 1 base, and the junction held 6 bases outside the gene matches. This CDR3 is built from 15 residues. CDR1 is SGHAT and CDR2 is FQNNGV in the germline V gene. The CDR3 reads CASSPGGGSNQPQHF. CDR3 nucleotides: TGTGCCAGCAGTCCAGGGGGGGGGAGCAATCAGCCCCAGCATTTT.

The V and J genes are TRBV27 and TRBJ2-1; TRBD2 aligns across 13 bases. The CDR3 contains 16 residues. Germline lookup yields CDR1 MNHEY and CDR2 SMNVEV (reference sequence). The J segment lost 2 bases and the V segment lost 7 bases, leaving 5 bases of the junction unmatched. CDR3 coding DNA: TGTGCCAGCACCCGGACTAGCGGGGGCCCCTACAATGAGCAGTTCTTC. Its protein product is CASTRTSGGPYNEQFF.

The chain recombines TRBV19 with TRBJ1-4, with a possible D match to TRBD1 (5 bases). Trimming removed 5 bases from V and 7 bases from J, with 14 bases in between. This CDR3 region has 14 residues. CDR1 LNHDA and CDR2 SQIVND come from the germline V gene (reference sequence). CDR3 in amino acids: CASSASDTLEKLFF. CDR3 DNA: TGTGCCAGTAGTGCCTCGGACACCCTTGAAAAACTGTTTTTT.

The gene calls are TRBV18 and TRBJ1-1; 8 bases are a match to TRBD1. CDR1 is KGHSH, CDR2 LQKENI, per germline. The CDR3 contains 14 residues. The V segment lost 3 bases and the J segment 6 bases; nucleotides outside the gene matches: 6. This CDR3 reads CASSPRGQEAEAFF. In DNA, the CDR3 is TGTGCCAGCTCACCTCGGGGACAGGAGGCTGAAGCTTTCTTT.

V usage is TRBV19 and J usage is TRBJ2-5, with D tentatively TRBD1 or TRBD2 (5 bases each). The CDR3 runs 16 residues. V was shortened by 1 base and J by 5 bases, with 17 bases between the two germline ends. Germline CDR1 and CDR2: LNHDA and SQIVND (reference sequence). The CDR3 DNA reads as TGTGCCAGTAGTATAGGTGTAGGGCAAGAGGGGGAGACCCAGTACTTC. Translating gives CASSIGVGQEGETQYF.

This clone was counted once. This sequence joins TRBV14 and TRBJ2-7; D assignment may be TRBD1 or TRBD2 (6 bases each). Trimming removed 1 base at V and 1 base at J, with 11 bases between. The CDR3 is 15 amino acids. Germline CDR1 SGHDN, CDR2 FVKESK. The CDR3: CASSQARDTSYEQYF. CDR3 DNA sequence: TGTGCCAGCAGCCAAGCGCGGGACACTTCCTACGAGCAGTACTTC. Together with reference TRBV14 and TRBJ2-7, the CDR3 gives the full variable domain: EAGVTQFPSHSVIEKGQTVTLRCDPISGHDNLYWYRRVMGKEIKFLLHFVKESKQDESGMPNNRFLAERTGGTYSTLKVQPAELEDSGVYFCASSQARDTSYEQYFGPGTRLTVT.

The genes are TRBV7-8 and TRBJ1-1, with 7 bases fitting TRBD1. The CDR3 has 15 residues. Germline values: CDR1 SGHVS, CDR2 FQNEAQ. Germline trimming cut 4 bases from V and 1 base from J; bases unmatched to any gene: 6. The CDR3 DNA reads TGTGCCAGCAGCTCTGCGACAGGGAGGAACACTGAAGCTTTCTTT. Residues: CASSSATGRNTEAFF.

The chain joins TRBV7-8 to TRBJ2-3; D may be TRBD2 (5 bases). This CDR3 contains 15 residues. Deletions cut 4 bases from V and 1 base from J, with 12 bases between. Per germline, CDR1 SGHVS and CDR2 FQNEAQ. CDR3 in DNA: TGTGCCAGCAGCTCGTTAGGAGGCGGCACAGATACGCAGTATTTT. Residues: CASSSLGGGTDTQYF.

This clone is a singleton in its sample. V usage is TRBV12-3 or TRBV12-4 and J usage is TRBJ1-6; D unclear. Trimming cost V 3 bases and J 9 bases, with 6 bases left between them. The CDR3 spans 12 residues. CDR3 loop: CASSFKSSPLHF. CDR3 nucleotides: TGTGCCAGCAGTTTTAAAAGTTCACCCCTCCACTTT.

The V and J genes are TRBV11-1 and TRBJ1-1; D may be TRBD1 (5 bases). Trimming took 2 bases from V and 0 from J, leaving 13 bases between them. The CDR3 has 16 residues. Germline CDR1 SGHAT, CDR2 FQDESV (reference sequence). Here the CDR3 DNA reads TGTGCCAGCAGCTTAATGGACACCTTGATGAACACTGAAGCTTTCTTT. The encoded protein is CASSLMDTLMNTEAFF. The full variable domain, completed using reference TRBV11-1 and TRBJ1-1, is EAEVAQSPRYKITEKSQAVAFWCDPISGHATLYWYRQILGQGPELLVQFQDESVVDDSQLPKDRFSAERLKGVDSTLKIQPAELGDSAMYLCASSLMDTLMNTEAFFGQGTRLTVV.

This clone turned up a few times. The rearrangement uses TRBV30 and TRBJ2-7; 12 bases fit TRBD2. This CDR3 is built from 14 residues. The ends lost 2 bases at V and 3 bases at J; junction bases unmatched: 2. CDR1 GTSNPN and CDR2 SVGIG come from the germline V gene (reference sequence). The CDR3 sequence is CAWSLTSGGYEQYF. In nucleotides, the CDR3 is TGTGCCTGGAGTCTGACTAGCGGGGGCTACGAGCAGTACTTC.